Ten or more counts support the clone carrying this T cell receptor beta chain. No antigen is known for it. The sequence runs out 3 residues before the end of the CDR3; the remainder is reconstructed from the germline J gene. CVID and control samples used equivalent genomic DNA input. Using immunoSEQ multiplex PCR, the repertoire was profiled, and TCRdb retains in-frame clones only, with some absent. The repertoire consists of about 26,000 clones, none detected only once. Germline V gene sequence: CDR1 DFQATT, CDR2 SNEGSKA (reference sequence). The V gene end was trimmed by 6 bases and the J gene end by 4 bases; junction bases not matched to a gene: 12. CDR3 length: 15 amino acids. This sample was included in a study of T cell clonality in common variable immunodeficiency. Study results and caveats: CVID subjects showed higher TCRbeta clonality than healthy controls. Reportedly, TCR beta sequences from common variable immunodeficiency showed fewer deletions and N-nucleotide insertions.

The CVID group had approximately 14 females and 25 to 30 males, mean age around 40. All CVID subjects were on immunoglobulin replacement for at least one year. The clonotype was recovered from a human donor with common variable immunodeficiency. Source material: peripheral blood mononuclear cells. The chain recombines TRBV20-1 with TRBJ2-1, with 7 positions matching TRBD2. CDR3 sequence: CSALPGEGFYNEQFF. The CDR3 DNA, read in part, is TGCAGTGCCCTCCCGGGGGAGGGCTTTTACAATGAG.